This TCR beta chain was recovered during a study of post-analysis software for immune sequencing data. Points from the study as a whole: The normalized Chao1 diversity of multiple sclerosis patients was significantly lower than that of controls. Patients carried five TRBV segments more frequently than controls did, and TRBV5-6, TRBV5-1 and TRBV20-1 were among them.

The V gene lost 0 bases and the J gene lost 4 bases, with 10 bases spanning the gap. This CDR3 spans 14 amino acids. Germline V gene sequence: CDR1 SGHRS, CDR2 YFSETQ. This clonotype was picked up many times. Antigen unknown. Researchers reported that TCR beta cDNA libraries carried unique molecular identifiers. TCRdb re-called the PCR reads with MiXCR, one entry per CDR3 protein. Here the sample spans around 200,000 distinct CDR3 sequences, approximately 29% being singletons. V gene TRBV5-1 combines with J gene TRBJ2-5; D gene ambiguous. The sequence came from a girl aged 2-17 years with multiple sclerosis. Sample: blood. Written as DNA, the CDR3 is TGCGCCAGCAGCTTGGGTCTCTCCGTAGAGACCCAGTACTTC. Translating gives CASSLGLSVETQYF.